Sequencing of this T cell receptor (beta chain) was carried out in a study of T cell changes during pregnancy in multiple sclerosis. The data were produced by immunoSEQ multiplex PCR, yet TCRdb's version contains in-frame clones alone and is incomplete. The sample carries 48,000 or so clones, approximately 92% recorded once. Germline V gene sequence: CDR1 SEHNR, CDR2 FQNEAQ (reference sequence). V lost 4 bases and J lost 1; bases outside the gene matches: 2. This CDR3 is 14 amino acids long. The chain carries TRBV7-9 and TRBJ1-1; 8 bases map to TRBD1. The source was CD4+ T cells from peripheral blood mononuclear cells, collected in the second trimester of pregnancy. This sequence originates from a female donor in good health, enrolled as a control in a pregnancy study. The CDR3 loop is CASSSGTGNTEAFF. The CDR3 DNA reads as TGTGCCAGCAGCTCTGGGACAGGGAACACTGAAGCTTTCTTT.